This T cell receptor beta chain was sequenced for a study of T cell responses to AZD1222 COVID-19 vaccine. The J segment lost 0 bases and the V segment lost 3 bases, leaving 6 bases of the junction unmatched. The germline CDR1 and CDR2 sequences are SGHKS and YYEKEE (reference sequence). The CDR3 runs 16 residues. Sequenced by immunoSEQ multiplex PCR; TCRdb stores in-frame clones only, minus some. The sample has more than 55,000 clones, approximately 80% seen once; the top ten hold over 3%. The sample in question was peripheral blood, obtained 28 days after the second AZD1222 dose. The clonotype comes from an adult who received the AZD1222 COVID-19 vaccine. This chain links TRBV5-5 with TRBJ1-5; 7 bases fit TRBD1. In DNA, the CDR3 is TGTGCCAGCAGCTCACAGGGGACGAATAGCAATCAGCCCCAGCATTTT. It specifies CASSSQGTNSNQPQHF.